The present entry profiles one TCR beta chain with its context. The target of this receptor is not known. One base away there is no much larger clone; base qualities are not given. This specimen comes from a study of human thymus T cells (dated by TCRdb to 2018 to 2020). Background on the whole study: TCR alpha and beta repertoires from under 10 infant thymus samples and a few related peripheral blood samples were characterized in the study. Donor ages ranged from roughly 7 to 250 days, and the cohort comprised roughly six male and a couple of female infants.

TCRB and TCRAD loci were amplified from a standardized quantity of quality-controlled genomic DNA using the immunoSEQ multiplex PCR assay. The amplicons covered the V(D)J region and were long enough to include the CDR3 and to identify the V and J genes. Amplicon sequencing was performed on an Illumina platform through the commercial immunoSEQ service. Per the authors' processing: Primer bias and sequencing errors were corrected as previously described, and TCRAD and TCRB definitions were based on the IMGT database. Analysis of the repertoires was done with immunoSEQ Analyzer 3.0 and VDJTools and included basic statistics, V/J segment usage, diversity estimates, rarefaction and pairwise overlap. Diversity was estimated using the Chao1, ChaoE, Efron-Thisted, Shannon and inverse Simpson indices, and was also estimated on datasets down-sampled to the size of the smallest sample. Repertoire overlap used strict matching of CDR3 nucleotide sequence, V gene and J gene, with Jaccard-based multidimensional scaling clustering. Sourced from immuneACCESS, this table was stored by TCRdb with only in-frame sequences that have V and J called. A share of the clones is absent; for the studies checked, an unresolved V gene accounts for under half, and the remainder has no known explanation. V, J and clone size are those of that table, while D and trimming were read from the DNA. Within this sample are about 78,000 clones, with nearly 98% of them counted one time only. The ten largest clones represent roughly 0.03% of the sample.

Beyond this particular receptor, the publication reports: Thymus samples yielded on average around 800,000 unique TCRB clonotypes, compared with 75,000 to 100,000 from blood samples. The related research reported highly overlapping thymic TCR repertoires among unrelated individuals. V and J gene segment usage appeared biased in both thymic and peripheral blood repertoires.

Spanning cysteine to phenylalanine, the CDR3 consists of 13 amino acids. The entry retains the CDR3 DNA only, 39 bases that are in frame from base 1. V is pared back by 1 base and J by 4 bases, with 8 bases lying between the germline termini. CDR1 and CDR2 are read off the germline V gene as SGHRS and YFSETQ. Thymus tissue was collected as surgical resects that were removed during corrective cardiac surgery. In Finland, the donors were immunologically healthy infants who were having open corrective cardiac surgery for congenital heart defects. After being mechanically released from the tissue, thymocytes were kept at -70 degrees C in pellets of about 9.5-30 million cells. A QIAsymphony instrument was used to extract genomic DNA from the frozen cell pellets.

The TCR comes from a boy in the first two years of life with a congenital heart defect but otherwise immunologically healthy. This chain is built from TRBV5-1 and TRBJ2-5; the D gene assignment is perhaps TRBD1 or TRBD2, with each matching 5 bases. The sample comprised thymus tissue. For the CDR3, the sequence is CASSLPRGETQYF. The DNA sequence is TGCGCCAGCAGCTTGCCGAGGGGAGAGACCCAGTACTTC.